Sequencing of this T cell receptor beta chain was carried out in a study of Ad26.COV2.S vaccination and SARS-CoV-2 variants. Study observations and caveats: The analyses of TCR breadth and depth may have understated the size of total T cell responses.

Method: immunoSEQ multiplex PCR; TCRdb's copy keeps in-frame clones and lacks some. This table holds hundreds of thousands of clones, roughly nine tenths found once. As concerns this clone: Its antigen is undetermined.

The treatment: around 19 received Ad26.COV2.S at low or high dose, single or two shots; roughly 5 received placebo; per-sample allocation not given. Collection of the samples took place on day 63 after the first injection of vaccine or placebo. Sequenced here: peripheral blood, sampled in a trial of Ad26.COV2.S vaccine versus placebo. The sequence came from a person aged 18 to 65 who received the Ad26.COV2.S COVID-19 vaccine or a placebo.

The CDR3 protein is CASSRGLNYEQYF. For the CDR3, the DNA is TGTGCCAGCAGCCGCGGGCTTAACTACGAGCAGTACTTC. This rearrangement joins TRBV11-2 to TRBJ2-7, with D possibly being TRBD2 (5 bases). Between the trimmed V and J ends, which lost 5 bases and 3 bases, there was a span of 11 bases. This CDR3 has 13 residues. Germline assignment: CDR1 SGHAT and CDR2 FQNNGV.